The entry below gives a single T cell receptor beta chain sequence along with its context. Its antigen has not been determined. The conserved phenylalanine or tryptophan normally closing the CDR3 is absent here, so this likely arose from a read error. After removal of 6 bases from V and 9 bases from J, the junction retains 14 bases not matched to a gene. The CDR3 is made up of 14 amino acids, end residues included. Just CDR3 DNA is preserved here, 42 bases in frame from base 1. Looking up the germline V gene yields CDR1 SQVTM and CDR2 ANQGSEA. TCR libraries were constructed from roughly 380 ng RNA using the Immunoverse kit, and molecular barcoded adaptors covering alpha/delta and beta/gamma chains were employed. The same RNA used for transcriptome sequencing was used for TCR library preparation. Sequencing of TCR libraries was carried out on an Illumina HiSeq 4000 with 2 x 150 cycles. Turning to the authors' computational methods: With MiXCR, TCR reads were aligned to human V, D, J and C references and assembled into CDR3 clonotypes, with quality filtering and error correction included. The tcR package in R was used for analysis of clonotype counts and gene usage diversity. For inspection of raw mapping reads, RNA-seq reads were mapped by STAR aligner version 2.5.3a onto GRCh37 of the human genome. To test the effect of sequencing depth on detected clonotypes, IR-seq fastq files were randomly downsampled using Seqtk 1.3. TCRdb applied fastp at Q25 and MiXCR to the public reads, then kept only in-frame beta chains. Every distinct CDR3 protein forms one entry, paired with its most common genes and DNA. These V and J calls derive from TCRdb rather than the authors' analysis. This sample is represented by approximately 6,100 distinct CDR3 sequences; 23% of them were singletons. Jointly, the top ten make up 48% of the sample.

This sample was included in a study of read filtering for tumor transcriptome and immune sequencing (TCRdb year 2020). In terms of the full investigation: The cohort consisted of roughly 18 male and over twelve female patients, with a mean age of about 64 years and an age range of roughly 45 to 85. By revised international staging, roughly 8 patients were R-ISS I, fewer than 20 were R-ISS II and more than five were R-ISS III. TCR-region mapped reads per sample ranged from about 3.5 to 10.27 million with IR-seq versus only roughly 75 to 1273 with RNA-seq. After DNase treatment, whole-transcriptome libraries were prepared using the TruSeq RNA Access Library Prep Kit. One of the main goals was to work out a read-filtering strategy for immune repertoire data, in particular whether clonotypes backed by only a single read should be removed. Using the same bone marrow samples, the study compared TCR repertoires obtained by targeted immune repertoire sequencing with those obtained by bulk whole-transcriptome sequencing.

Bone marrow was sampled from every patient at the time of active disease. Isolation of bone marrow mononuclear cells was performed by Ficoll-Hypaque density gradient centrifugation. To remove myeloma plasma cells, the cells were labeled with CD138 magnetic microbeads on a MACS separator, and CD138-negative cells were then collected by negative selection. Flow cytometry on an Attune NxT with CD138 antibodies was used to check the purity of the isolated cells. Total RNA was extracted with TRIzol reagent and quantified with a NanoDrop spectrophotometer. For each patient, paired RNA-seq and IR-seq were run on the CD138-negative bone marrow sample from that patient. Findings and caveats that apply to the study as a whole: Compared with RNA-seq, IR-seq captured clonotypes at much higher depth and more reliably, and a smaller IR-seq throughput was enough to identify most shared clonotypes. Removing single-read clonotypes increased the correlation between IR-seq and RNA-seq shared clonotype proportions. Rather than purified T cells, the sorted CD138-negative fraction was a mixed bone marrow immune population. Single-read clonotypes made up roughly four fifths of clonotypes but about 3.6% of total reads in IR-seq, and over 65% of clonotypes and 40% to 45% of reads in RNA-seq.

The sequence was obtained from a donor at least 40 years old with multiple myeloma. This chain is built from TRBV29-1 and TRBJ2-1; 7 bases in the junction line up with TRBD1. The sample taken for sequencing was a population of CD138-negative cells sorted from bone marrow. This sample's cell subset or site label indicates: bone marrow mononuclear cells depleted of CD138+ plasma/myeloma cells by negative magnetic selection. The CDR3 loop reads CSVPREQGFCEQFL. At the DNA level, the sequence is TGCAGCGTCCCCCGTGAACAGGGGTTCTGTGAGCAGTTCCTC.